These 21 T cell receptor beta chains were all obtained from the same sample, sequenced in a study of cytomegalovirus exposure and HLA in healthy donors. 60 Vbeta and 13 Jbeta primers were used in PCR. The table came from immunoSEQ multiplex PCR; TCRdb's copy has only in-frame clones and leaves some out. The table lists 150,000 or so clones, around three quarters of them singletons, with 10% to 15% in the top ten. The sequenced material came from PBMCs. These receptors all come from a man in his forties or fifties in good health and CMV-seropositive.

The rearrangement links TRBV15 to TRBJ1-1; maybe TRBD1 (6 bases). The V gene lost 5 bases and the J gene lost 3 bases, with 7 bases spanning the gap. Germline values: CDR1 LNHNV, CDR2 YYDKDF (reference sequence). The CDR3 extends over 12 amino acids. DNA of the CDR3: TGTGCCACCAGCCAGGGGTACACTGAAGCTTTCTTT. Protein: CATSQGYTEAFF.

The CDR3 spells CASSGKTSGNNEQFF. In DNA form, the CDR3 reads TGCGCCAGCAGCGGAAAGACTAGCGGGAACAATGAGCAGTTCTTC. The V call is TRBV5-1, the J call TRBJ2-1; 11 bases fit TRBD2. CDR1 and CDR2 from the germline V gene are SGHRS and YFSETQ. The CDR3 is 15 residues long. The ends lost 4 bases at V and 5 bases at J; junction bases unmatched: 5.

This clone was picked up one time. The rearrangement joins TRBV11-2 to TRBJ1-2, with D possibly being TRBD1 (6 bases). CDR3 length: 14 amino acids. The V and J ends lost 6 bases and 8 bases respectively, with 19 bases between them. Looked up from germline, CDR1 is SGHAT and CDR2 is FQNNGV. The CDR3 DNA follows: TGTGCCAGCAGTACCAATATCAGGGGTGAGGGCTACACCTTC. It yields the protein CASSTNIRGEGYTF.

The chain employs TRBV4-3 and TRBJ2-1; D not certain. CDR1 and CDR2 from the germline V gene are LGHNA and YSLEER. The CDR3 runs to 19 residues. V was shortened by 0 bases and J by 3 bases, with 21 bases between the two germline ends. CDR3 nucleotides: TGCGCCAGCAGCCAAGATTTCTCCCCACCCACTACTCGCTACAATGAGCAGTTCTTC. Translation: CASSQDFSPPTTRYNEQFF.

For the CDR3, the DNA is TGTGCCAGCAGCTTAGGGCTGGGCTCCTTATACGAGCAGTACTTC. Translating it yields CASSLGLGSLYEQYF. The rearrangement links TRBV11-2 to TRBJ2-7; no definite D call. Between the trimmed V and J ends, which lost 1 base and 4 bases, there was a span of 14 bases. This CDR3 is 15 amino acids long. From germline, CDR1 is SGHAT and CDR2 FQNNGV.

This chain uses TRBV6-1 with TRBJ2-5; D remains unclear. The end of the DNA is better explained by TRBJ2-7, so the J call may be wrong. Per the germline V gene, CDR1 is MNHNS and CDR2 is SASEGT. This CDR3 is built from 15 residues. The CDR3, as DNA: TGTGCCAGCAGTGAAGGTCCTAGTGTGGACTACGAGCAGTACTTC. Amino acids: CASSEGPSVDYEQYF.

The chain links TRBV19 to TRBJ2-1; 8 nucleotides match TRBD2. Per the germline V gene, CDR1 is LNHDA and CDR2 is SQIVND (reference sequence). The J segment lost 5 bases and the V segment lost 3 bases, leaving 9 bases of the junction unmatched. There are 16 residues in the CDR3. CDR3: CASSIFSSGGHNEQFF. In DNA, the CDR3 is TGTGCCAGTAGTATCTTTAGCTCGGGAGGGCACAATGAGCAGTTCTTC.

The chain couples TRBV30 to TRBJ2-3, with 9 bases that match TRBD2. With 4 bases clipped from V and 2 bases from J, the junction kept 7 bases outside the gene matches. CDR3 length: 15 amino acids. CDR1 and CDR2 from the germline V gene are GTSNPN and SVGIG (reference sequence). The CDR3 sequence: CAWKLGGRATDTQYF. Here the CDR3 DNA reads TGTGCCTGGAAGCTTGGCGGGAGGGCCACAGATACGCAGTATTTT.

The chain is built from TRBV28 and TRBJ2-7; 9 bases are shared with TRBD1. The CDR3 sequence is 14 residues long. Germline lookup yields CDR1 MDHEN and CDR2 SYDVKM. The J segment lost 7 bases and the V segment lost 2 bases, leaving 6 bases of the junction unmatched. CDR3 DNA: TGTGCCAGCAGTTTAACACAGGGGGCGCGAGAGCAGTACTTC. This translates into CASSLTQGAREQYF.

The J gene is TRBJ2-1, the V gene TRBV5-1; D uncertain. The V end was cut by 0 bases, the J end by 6 bases, with 10 bases between. The CDR3 covers 14 residues. Germline-derived CDR1 and CDR2 are SGHRS and YFSETQ. CDR3 in amino acids: CASSLGPPGNEQFF. CDR3 in DNA: TGCGCCAGCAGCTTGGGCCCTCCAGGCAATGAGCAGTTCTTC. Full variable domain (missing parts from reference TRBV5-1 and TRBJ2-1): KAGVTQTPRYLIKTRGQQVTLSCSPISGHRSVSWYQQTPGQGLQFLFEYFSETQRNKGNFPGRFSGRQFSNSRSEMNVSTLELGDSALYLCASSLGPPGNEQFFGPGTRLTVL.

This clone was counted once. The chain couples TRBV29-1 to TRBJ1-5; D is possibly TRBD1 (5 bases). This CDR3 is 13 amino acids long. Trimming left V 3 bases short and J 6 bases short, with 12 bases between. Germline loops: CDR1 SQVTM, CDR2 ANQGSEA. CDR3 amino acids: CSVDEGAGQPQHF. CDR3 coding DNA: TGCAGCGTTGACGAAGGGGCCGGTCAGCCCCAGCATTTT.

For this clone: Other DNA sequences of this sample code for an identical CDR3. The chain links TRBV6-1 to TRBJ2-5; 7 positions match TRBD1. There are 13 residues in the CDR3. Trimming removed 3 bases from V and 4 bases from J; junction bases left unmatched: 2. Germline V gene data show CDR1 as MNHNS and CDR2 as SASEGT. The chain's CDR3 is CASSEGTAETQYF. The CDR3 DNA is TGTGCCAGCAGTGAGGGGACAGCAGAGACCCAGTACTTC.

V gene TRBV5-3 combines with J gene TRBJ2-7; 8 positions match TRBD1. TRBV5-3 is known as an ORF, though its function is uncertain. Trimming at V came to 2 bases and at J to 0 bases, leaving 13 bases not matched to a gene. The CDR3 has 18 amino acids. The CDR3 loop is CARSFVISGQGPSYEQYF. The CDR3 region has the DNA TGTGCCAGAAGCTTCGTAATATCAGGACAGGGCCCCTCCTACGAGCAGTACTTC.

CDR3 sequence reads: CASTHNRVGGELFF. CDR3 DNA: TGTGCCAGCACCCATAACAGGGTCGGCGGGGAGCTGTTTTTT. The V call is TRBV5-6, the J call TRBJ2-2; a weak D match, TRBD1 (6 bases). The CDR3 contains 14 residues. V was trimmed by 6 bases and J by 7 bases, leaving 16 bases between them. Germline V gene data show CDR1 as SGHDT and CDR2 as YYEEEE. Together with reference TRBV5-6 and TRBJ2-2, the CDR3 gives the full variable domain: DAGVTQSPTHLIKTRGQQVTLRCSPKSGHDTVSWYQQALGQGPQFIFQYYEEEERQRGNFPDRFSGHQFPNYSSELNVNALLLGDSALYLCASTHNRVGGELFFGEGSRLTVL.

This chain uses TRBV7-9 with TRBJ2-7; D gene uncertain. The V end lost 5 bases, the J end lost 6 bases, and 8 bases lay between the germline ends. CDR1 and CDR2 from the germline V gene are SEHNR and FQNEAQ (reference sequence). The CDR3 has 11 residues. As DNA, the CDR3 is TGTGCCAGCAGCCCTCTCGTCGAGCAGTACTTC. Translating gives CASSPLVEQYF.

V gene TRBV10-1 combines with J gene TRBJ2-5, with D perhaps TRBD2 (5 bases). CDR3 size: 13 residues. CDR1 is WNHNN, CDR2 SYGVQD, per germline (reference sequence). V lost 5 bases, J lost 5 bases, and 12 bases lay in between. CDR3: CASSPRGAETQYF. In nucleotides, the CDR3 is TGCGCCAGCAGTCCTCGGGGTGCCGAGACCCAGTACTTC.

Only one count was recorded for this clone. V gene TRBV6-5 combines with J gene TRBJ2-1; 11 bases are shared with TRBD1. Germline CDR1 and CDR2: MNHEY and SVGAGI. The CDR3 is 15 amino acids. J lost 6 bases, V lost 2 bases, and 3 bases had no gene match. The CDR3 coding sequence is TGTGCCAGCAGTTACGGACAGGGGGCTCTCAATGAGCAGTTCTTC. Amino acids: CASSYGQGALNEQFF.

The genes are TRBV5-1 and TRBJ2-7; 8 positions agree with TRBD2. The trim removed 0 bases at V and 6 bases at J, leaving 8 bases unmatched. Germline V lookup: CDR1 SGHRS, CDR2 YFSETQ. This CDR3 comprises 15 residues. The CDR3 region is CASSLEPGLVSEQYF. The CDR3 nucleotides read TGCGCCAGCAGCTTGGAGCCGGGACTAGTTTCCGAGCAGTACTTC. The full variable domain, its missing parts supplied by reference TRBV5-1 and TRBJ2-7, is KAGVTQTPRYLIKTRGQQVTLSCSPISGHRSVSWYQQTPGQGLQFLFEYFSETQRNKGNFPGRFSGRQFSNSRSEMNVSTLELGDSALYLCASSLEPGLVSEQYFGPGTRLTVT.

The J gene is TRBJ1-1, the V gene TRBV18, with a tentative D call TRBD1 (6 bases). This CDR3 region has 15 residues. Germline CDR1 reads KGHSH; CDR2 reads LQKENI. Trimming pared 3 bases from V and 1 base from J, leaving 12 bases between. The CDR3 region has the DNA TGTGCCAGCTCACCGAAACAGGGTTCGAACACTGAAGCTTTCTTT. Protein sequence: CASSPKQGSNTEAFF.

The V call is TRBV29-1, the J call TRBJ1-2; weak D call: TRBD1 (5 bases). Per the germline V gene, CDR1 is SQVTM and CDR2 is ANQGSEA. This CDR3 is 14 amino acids long. V was cut by 4 bases and J by 2 bases, with 14 bases left in between. CDR3: CSVGTLRQNYGYTF. CDR3 in DNA: TGCAGCGTTGGAACCCTTAGACAGAACTATGGCTACACCTTC.

The V gene is TRBV2, the J gene TRBJ2-7; no reliable D call. CDR1 is SNHLY and CDR2 is FYNNEI in the germline V gene. V was shortened by 7 bases and J by 7 bases, with 20 bases between the two germline ends. The CDR3 has 14 amino acids. CDR3 sequence reads: CASTASSPDQEQYF. As DNA, the CDR3 is TGTGCCAGCACCGCATCCTCCCCCGATCAGGAGCAGTACTTC.